This record concerns one T cell receptor (beta chain) sequence. Its antigen is as yet unknown. Germline-derived CDR1 and CDR2 are KGHSH and LQKENI. The CDR3 is 14 residues long. Trimming removed 2 bases from V and 2 bases from J, with 9 bases in between. This sample was taken from a study of shared clonotypes between healthy human individuals. Points from the study as a whole: Relative to clonotypes present in all four donors, those not shared had lower generation probabilities.

Assay: immunoSEQ multiplex PCR; the TCRdb copy retains only in-frame clones and omits some. The data show approximately 980,000 clones, around 80% seen once. The genes are TRBV18 and TRBJ1-2, with D possibly TRBD1 on 6 matching bases. The TCR originated in a man aged 18 to 30 in good health. The sample taken for sequencing was memory CD4+ T cells sorted from blood. Subset specified: CD45RA-negative fraction. The CDR3 region is CASSPGGQNYGYTF. The CDR3, as DNA: TGTGCCAGCTCACCAGGTGGACAGAACTATGGCTACACCTTC.